The source of this TCR beta chain is a study of CD8+ T cells in alopecia areata. This CDR3 is built from 16 residues. The germline gives CDR1 SGHDT, CDR2 YYEEEE. Trimming cost V 5 bases and J 5 bases, with 20 bases left between them. RNA, once extracted, was reverse transcribed into cDNA for use as the sequencing template. Assay used: immunoSEQ multiplex PCR; TCRdb lists only in-frame clones, some missing. The profile shows roughly 150,000 clones, about 89% of them singletons. Sequencing was performed on CD8+ T cells sorted from blood, taken at week 0. The TCR was taken from a human donor with alopecia areata. The V and J genes are TRBV5-6 and TRBJ2-1, with a weak D call TRBD1 (7 bases). CDR3 loop: CASREEGGQQNNEQFF. The CDR3 coding sequence is TGTGCCAGCAGAGAGGAGGGGGGACAGCAGAACAATGAGCAGTTCTTC.